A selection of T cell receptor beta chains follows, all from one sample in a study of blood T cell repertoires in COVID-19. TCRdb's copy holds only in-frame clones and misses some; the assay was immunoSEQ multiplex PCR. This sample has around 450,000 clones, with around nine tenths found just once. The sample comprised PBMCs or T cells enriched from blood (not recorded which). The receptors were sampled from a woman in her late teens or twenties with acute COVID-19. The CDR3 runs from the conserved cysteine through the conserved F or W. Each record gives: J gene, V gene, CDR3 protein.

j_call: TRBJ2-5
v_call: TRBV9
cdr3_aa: CASSVGVAGETQYF

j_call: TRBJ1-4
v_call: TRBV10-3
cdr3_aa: CAIRQGAGEKLFF

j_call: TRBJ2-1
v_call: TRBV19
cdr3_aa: CASTFGTGLNEQFF

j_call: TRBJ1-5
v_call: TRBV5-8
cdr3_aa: CASSLGDRDGQPQHF

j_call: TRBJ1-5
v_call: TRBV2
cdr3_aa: CASTGQGLDQPQHF

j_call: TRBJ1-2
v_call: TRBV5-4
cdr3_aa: CASSPEGSYARKDGYTF

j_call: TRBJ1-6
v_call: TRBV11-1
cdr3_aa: CASSLEAGESPLHF

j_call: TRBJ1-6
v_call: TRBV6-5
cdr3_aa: CASSSLSGGAISPLHF

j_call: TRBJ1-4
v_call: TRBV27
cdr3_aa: CASTNRGEKLFF

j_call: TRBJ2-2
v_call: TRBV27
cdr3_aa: CASTLGLATGELFF

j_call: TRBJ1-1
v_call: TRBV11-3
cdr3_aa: CASSPGGTGNTEAFF

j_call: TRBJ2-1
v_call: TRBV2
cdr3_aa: CATNSPGQGGNEQFF

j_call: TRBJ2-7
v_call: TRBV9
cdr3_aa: CASSEQGAIGEQYF

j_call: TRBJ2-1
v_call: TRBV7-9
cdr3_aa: CASSLVGGVYNEQFF

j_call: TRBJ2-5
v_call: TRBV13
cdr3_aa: CASSPGNQETQYF

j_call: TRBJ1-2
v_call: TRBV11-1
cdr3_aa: CASSLDRNYGYTF

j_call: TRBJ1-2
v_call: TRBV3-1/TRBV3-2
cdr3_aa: CASTVSIGDSDGYTF

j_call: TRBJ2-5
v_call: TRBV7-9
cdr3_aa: CASSFPTGGRETQYF

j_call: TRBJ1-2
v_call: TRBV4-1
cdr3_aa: CASSQAATGGRHGYTF

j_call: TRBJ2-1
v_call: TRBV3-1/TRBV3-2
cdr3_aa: CASSQVIRTDSYNEQFF

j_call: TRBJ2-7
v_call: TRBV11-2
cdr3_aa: CASSAGLAGGSSYEQYF

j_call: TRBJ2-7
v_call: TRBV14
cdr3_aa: CASSQERAFYEQYF

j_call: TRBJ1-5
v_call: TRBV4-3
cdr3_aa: CASSQDWTVHQPQHF

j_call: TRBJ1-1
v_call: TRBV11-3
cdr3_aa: CASSLGGGRAKEAFF

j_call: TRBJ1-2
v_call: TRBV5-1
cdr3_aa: CASSLAQGGSYGYTF

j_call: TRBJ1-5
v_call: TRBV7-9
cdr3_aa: CASSLSFGHQAGQPQHF

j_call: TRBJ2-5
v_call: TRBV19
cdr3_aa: CASSISEGGETQYF

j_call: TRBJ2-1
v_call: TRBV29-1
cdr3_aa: CSVEALGGTTYNEQFF

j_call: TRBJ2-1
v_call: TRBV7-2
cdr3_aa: CASLLGWANNEQFF

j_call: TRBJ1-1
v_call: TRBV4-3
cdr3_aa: CASSQGRTNMNTEAFF

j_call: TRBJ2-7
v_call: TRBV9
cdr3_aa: CASSAVYEQYF

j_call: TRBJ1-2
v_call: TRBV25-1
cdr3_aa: CASSDGGRYGYTF

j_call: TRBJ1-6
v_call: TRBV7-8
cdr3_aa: CASSSRQKSSYNSPLHF

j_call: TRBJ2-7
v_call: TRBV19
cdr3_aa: CASSTVSYEQYF

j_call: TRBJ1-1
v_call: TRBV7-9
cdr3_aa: CASSPLLNTEAFF

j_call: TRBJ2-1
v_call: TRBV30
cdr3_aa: CAWSSKGLAGYNEQFF

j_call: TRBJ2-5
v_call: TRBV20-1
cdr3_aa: CSASSGGEHGETQYF

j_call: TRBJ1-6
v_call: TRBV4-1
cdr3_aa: CASSQEVSNRNSPLHF